A single sample gave rise to the 15 T cell receptor beta chains below, sequenced in a study of CD8+CD57+ T cells in acquired aplastic anemia (dated by TCRdb to the late 2010s). Instrument on record: Illumina HiSeq 2000. TCR beta VDJ combination and CDR3 sequence profiling used genomic DNA as the template. TCRdb reanalyzed the raw reads on its own, using fastp at Q25 for trimming and MiXCR for clone calling, and kept in-frame beta chains. Each record represents a unique CDR3 protein, reported with the most common genes and DNA among its rows. This sample lists around 180,000 distinct CDR3 sequences; over 60% were detected once. The ten largest clonotypes hold 40% to 55% of the sample. The sample consisted of sorted CD4+, CD8+, or CD8+CD57+ T cells (not recorded which) from PBMCs. The origin of the receptors is a human donor with severe aplastic anemia or a healthy control (not recorded which).

In its sample, this clonotype was seen many times. The chain is built from TRBV7-9 and TRBJ2-3; D is perhaps TRBD2 (6 bases). The CDR3 sequence is 18 residues long. Germline CDR1 and CDR2: SEHNR and FQNEAQ (reference sequence). The V end lost 2 bases, the J end lost 2 bases, and 20 bases lay between the germline ends. CDR3 sequence (DNA): TGTGCCAGCAGCTTACCCGTTAGGCGGGGACCTTCCACAGATACGCAGTATTTT. This translates into CASSLPVRRGPSTDTQYF. The full variable domain, its missing parts supplied by reference TRBV7-9 and TRBJ2-3, is DTGVSQNPRHKITKRGQNVTFRCDPISEHNRLYWYRQTLGQGPEFLTYFQNEAQLEKSRLLSDRFSAERPKGSFSTLEIQRTEQGDSAMYLCASSLPVRRGPSTDTQYFGPGTRLTVL.

V usage is TRBV20-1 and J usage is TRBJ2-7; D gene ambiguous. In germline, CDR1 is DFQATT, CDR2 SNEGSKA (reference sequence). The CDR3 sequence is 13 residues long. V shed 6 bases and J shed 2 bases, with 14 bases lying between them. In nucleotides, the CDR3 is TGCAGTGCCCTGCGCGTCTTTACCTACGAGCAGTACTTC. Residues: CSALRVFTYEQYF.

The rearrangement uses TRBV7-9 and TRBJ1-2; no definite D call. Looked up from germline, CDR1 is SEHNR and CDR2 is FQNEAQ (reference sequence). The CDR3 extends over 16 amino acids. Trimming shortened V by 2 bases and J by 7 bases, and 20 bases separated the two germline ends. The CDR3 sequence is CASSLIGESASGGYTF. CDR3 in DNA: TGTGCCAGCAGCTTAATCGGAGAATCGGCCTCCGGTGGCTACACCTTC.

The chain links TRBV16 to TRBJ1-1; D may be TRBD1 (6 bases). V was shortened by 0 bases and J by 2 bases, with 10 bases between the two germline ends. CDR3 length equals 15 residues. The germline V gene has CDR1 KGHSY and CDR2 FQNENV. The CDR3 region has the DNA TGTGCCAGCAGCCAATCCAGGACAGCTAACACTGAAGCTTTCTTT. Its translation is CASSQSRTANTEAFF.

The chain employs TRBV7-2 and TRBJ1-5; perhaps TRBD1 as D (6 bases). This CDR3 contains 12 residues. Germline CDR1 SGHTA, CDR2 FQGNSA. Deletions cut 4 bases from V and 7 bases from J, with 8 bases between. CDR3 nucleotide sequence: TGTGCCAGCAGCTCCAGGGGACAGCCCCAGCATTTT. It codes for CASSSRGQPQHF. The full variable domain, rest sourced from reference TRBV7-2 and TRBJ1-5, is GAGVSQSPSNKVTEKGKDVELRCDPISGHTALYWYRQSLGQGLEFLIYFQGNSAPDKSGLPSDRFSAERTGGSVSTLTIQRTQQEDSAVYLCASSSRGQPQHFGDGTRLSIL.

This clonotype showed up just a few times. The genes are TRBV25-1 and TRBJ2-3, with 7 bases aligning to TRBD1. Per the germline V gene, CDR1 is MGHDK and CDR2 is SYGVNS. V lost 6 bases and J lost 5; bases outside the gene matches: 8. The CDR3 spans 14 residues. The CDR3 is CASSPRDSRDTQYF. As DNA, the CDR3 is TGTGCCAGCAGCCCCCGGGACAGTCGAGATACGCAGTATTTT. The variable domain in full, with the rest retrieved from reference TRBV25-1 and TRBJ2-3, is EADIYQTPRYLVIGTGKKITLECSQTMGHDKMYWYQQDPGMELHLIHYSYGVNSTEKGDLSSESTVSRIRTEHFPLTLESARPSHTSQYLCASSPRDSRDTQYFGPGTRLTVL.

This clonotype was seen repeatedly, ten times or more. This chain joins TRBV14 and TRBJ1-1; tentative D call: TRBD1 (6 bases). Trimming took 0 bases from V and 0 from J, leaving 11 bases between them. CDR3 size: 16 residues. Germline loops: CDR1 SGHDN, CDR2 FVKESK. The CDR3 protein is CASSQDWNRVNTEAFF. DNA for the CDR3: TGTGCCAGCAGCCAAGATTGGAACAGGGTGAACACTGAAGCTTTCTTT.

Concerning this clonotype itself: At one boundary the junction diverges from the germline segment, which might be a read error. V is TRBV19 and J is TRBJ1-5, with 10 bases that match TRBD1. CDR3 size: 16 residues. Germline assignment: CDR1 LNHDA and CDR2 SQIVND (reference sequence). CDR3 sequence: CASSTTGGDYNEPQHF. In DNA form, the CDR3 reads TGTGCCAGTAGCACGACAGGGGGCGACTACAATGAGCCCCAGCATTTT. Variable domain in full (rest from reference TRBV19 and TRBJ1-5): DGGITQSPKYLFRKEGQNVTLSCEQNLNHDAMYWYRQDPGQGLRLIYYSQIVNDFQKGDIAEGYSVSREKKESFPLTVTSAQKNPTAFYLCASSTTGGDYNEPQHFGDGTRLSIL.

The chain carries TRBV5-1 and TRBJ2-7; TRBD2 matches 9 bases. The length of the CDR3 is 13 residues. Germline-derived CDR1 and CDR2 are SGHRS and YFSETQ. The trim removed 5 bases at V and 6 bases at J, leaving 6 bases unmatched. Written as DNA, the CDR3 is TGCGCCAGCAGTTTTGATAGCGGGAGCGAGCAGTACTTC. Translated: CASSFDSGSEQYF.

J is TRBJ2-7 and V is TRBV29-1, with D maybe TRBD1 (5 bases). This CDR3 contains 13 residues. From germline, CDR1 is SQVTM and CDR2 ANQGSEA. V dropped 3 bases and J dropped 3 bases, with 12 bases sitting between them. Here the CDR3 reads CSVEKGTGYEQYF. In DNA form, the CDR3 reads TGCAGCGTTGAGAAGGGCACAGGCTACGAGCAGTACTTC.

This rearrangement joins TRBV20-1 to TRBJ2-2; D uncertain. The CDR3 is 12 residues long. Between the trimmed V and J ends, which lost 5 bases and 8 bases, there was a span of 12 bases. Germline loops: CDR1 DFQATT, CDR2 SNEGSKA (reference sequence). The CDR3 loop is CSALPSWGELFF. CDR3 nucleotides: TGCAGTGCTCTCCCCTCCTGGGGGGAGCTGTTTTTT.

This sequence joins TRBV29-1 and TRBJ1-1, with TRBD1 identical over 7 bases. V shed 2 bases, J shed 0 bases, and the junction held 6 bases outside the gene matches. CDR1 and CDR2 (germline): SQVTM, ANQGSEA. The CDR3 covers 15 residues. This CDR3 reads CSVELWDSVNTEAFF. CDR3 sequence (DNA): TGCAGCGTTGAACTTTGGGACAGTGTGAACACTGAAGCTTTCTTT.

The chain carries TRBV7-8 and TRBJ2-7; D might be TRBD1 (5 bases). The CDR3 is made up of 14 amino acids. From germline, CDR1 is SGHVS and CDR2 FQNEAQ. Between the trimmed V and J ends, which lost 3 bases and 0 bases, there was a span of 9 bases. The CDR3 sequence is CASSFDSPSYEQYF. The CDR3, as DNA: TGTGCCAGCAGCTTCGACAGTCCCTCCTACGAGCAGTACTTC. The complete variable domain, with remaining parts taken from reference TRBV7-8 and TRBJ2-7, reads GAGVSQSPRYKVAKRGQDVALRCDPISGHVSLFWYQQALGQGPEFLTYFQNEAQLDKSGLPSDRFFAERPEGSVSTLKIQRTQQEDSAVYLCASSFDSPSYEQYFGPGTRLTVT.

This clonotype was picked up a small number of times. CDR3 DNA: TGTGCCAGCAGTTTGGACAGATCGAACACCGGGGAGCTGTTTTTT. Translation: CASSLDRSNTGELFF. V gene TRBV7-9 combines with J gene TRBJ2-2, with D tentatively TRBD1 (6 bases). The CDR3 runs 15 residues. With 6 bases removed from V and 0 bases from J, the gap between germline ends came to 11 bases. CDR1 is SEHNR and CDR2 is FQNEAQ in the germline V gene (reference sequence).

This clonotype showed up many times. V and J are TRBV5-8 and TRBJ2-7, with 9 bases matching TRBD1. Germline V gene sequence: CDR1 SGHTS, CDR2 YDEGEE. The CDR3 spans 14 residues. The J segment lost 3 bases and the V segment lost 4 bases, leaving 5 bases of the junction unmatched. CDR3 sequence (DNA): TGTGCCAGCAGCCCGGGACAGGGAATCTACGAGCAGTACTTC. Its translation: CASSPGQGIYEQYF.